The 25 T cell receptor beta chains below all came from one sample that was sequenced in a study of blood T cell repertoires in COVID-19. Sequenced by immunoSEQ multiplex PCR; TCRdb stores in-frame clones only, minus some. The sample holds about 76,000 clones, less than 90% seen once. Sequenced: peripheral blood. The receptors were sampled from a human donor in a cohort sampled during active COVID-19.

This chain links TRBV5-1 with TRBJ1-4; perhaps TRBD1 as D (5 bases). The CDR3 sequence is 16 residues long. The germline V gene encodes CDR1 SGHRS and CDR2 YFSETQ. V lost 3 bases and J 0 bases, leaving 12 bases between the germline ends. The CDR3 loop reads CASSSRVPATNEKLFF. Here the CDR3 DNA reads TGCGCCAGCAGCTCCAGGGTGCCCGCAACTAATGAAAAACTGTTTTTT. Full variable domain (missing parts from reference TRBV5-1 and TRBJ1-4): KAGVTQTPRYLIKTRGQQVTLSCSPISGHRSVSWYQQTPGQGLQFLFEYFSETQRNKGNFPGRFSGRQFSNSRSEMNVSTLELGDSALYLCASSSRVPATNEKLFFGSGTQLSVL.

This chain connects TRBV27 to TRBJ2-3; TRBD2 matches 10 bases. J lost 1 base, V lost 7 bases, and 5 bases had no gene match. This CDR3 has 15 amino acids. Germline values: CDR1 MNHEY, CDR2 SMNVEV (reference sequence). Here the CDR3 reads CASTLTSGRTDTQYF. The CDR3 nucleotides read TGTGCCAGCACCCTGACTAGCGGGCGCACAGATACGCAGTATTTT.

The gene calls are TRBV25-1 and TRBJ1-5; 7 positions agree with TRBD1. Germline V gene lookup returns CDR1 MGHDK and CDR2 SYGVNS. Trimming at V came to 4 bases and at J to 3 bases, leaving 9 bases not matched to a gene. The CDR3 extends over 16 amino acids. CDR3 DNA sequence: TGTGCCAGCAGTGCCCACGGGACAGTGACCAATCAGCCCCAGCATTTT. Translated: CASSAHGTVTNQPQHF.

The DNA for the CDR3 is TGTGCCACCAGCAGACCCCCCCGGGCTAGCGGGGACATTCAGTACTTC. Translating gives CATSRPPRASGDIQYF. The V and J genes are TRBV15 and TRBJ2-4, with 9 bases that match TRBD2. Losses at the gene ends were 2 bases for V and 8 bases for J; bases not matched to a gene: 10. There are 16 residues in the CDR3. The germline CDR1 and CDR2 sequences are LNHNV and YYDKDF (reference sequence).

The chain combines TRBV5-6 with TRBJ2-5; 11 nucleotides align to TRBD2. V trimming: 5 bases; J trimming: 4 bases; junction bases outside the gene matches: 4. Germline V gene data show CDR1 as SGHDT and CDR2 as YYEEEE. The CDR3 spans 14 residues. The CDR3 protein is CASSPSGGRETQYF. As DNA, the CDR3 is TGTGCCAGCAGTCCTAGCGGGGGGAGAGAGACCCAGTACTTC.

The chain links TRBV1 to TRBJ1-1; the DNA was not compared with TRBD1, the D call given in the table. TRBV1 is an annotated pseudogene. The CDR3 is 15 residues long. The CDR3 sequence: CTSSQDSGGSKEAFF. The DNA for the CDR3 is TGCACCAGCAGCCAAGATAGTGGGGGCAGCAAGGAAGCTTTCTTT.

The chain employs TRBV30 and TRBJ1-2, with 9 bases identical to TRBD1. CDR3 length equals 18 residues. In germline, CDR1 is GTSNPN, CDR2 SVGIG (reference sequence). With 0 bases clipped from V and 8 bases from J, the junction kept 19 bases outside the gene matches. CDR3 sequence: CAWSVGWSVDRGRDGYTF. The DNA for the CDR3 is TGTGCCTGGAGTGTAGGATGGTCGGTTGACAGGGGGAGAGACGGCTACACCTTC.

The J gene is TRBJ2-7, the V gene TRBV27, with 7 bases aligning to TRBD1. Germline V gives CDR1 MNHEY, CDR2 SMNVEV (reference sequence). With V trimmed by 5 bases and J by 8 bases, 12 bases remained unmatched. The CDR3 loop spans 14 amino acids. The CDR3 coding sequence is TGTGCCAGCAGTAACGAGGGGGCCCCGATCCAGCAGTACTTC. This codes for CASSNEGAPIQQYF.

This chain joins TRBV7-9 and TRBJ2-5; D unresolved. CDR3 size: 13 residues. Looked up from germline, CDR1 is SEHNR and CDR2 is FQNEAQ (reference sequence). The germline V and J ends were trimmed by 5 bases and 4 bases, with 11 bases remaining between them. The CDR3 region is CASSLAVVETQYF. CDR3 nucleotide sequence: TGTGCCAGCAGCCTCGCGGTGGTAGAGACCCAGTACTTC.

This clone was seen once. The chain recombines TRBV30 with TRBJ1-4, with TRBD1 matching over 8 bases. CDR3 size: 16 residues. From germline, CDR1 is GTSNPN and CDR2 SVGIG (reference sequence). J was trimmed by 5 bases and V by 1 base; bases with no gene match: 9. The CDR3 region has the DNA TGTGCCTGGAGTGCCCGGGCGGCAGGGGGCAATGAAAAACTGTTTTTT. It is translated as CAWSARAAGGNEKLFF.

This clone turned up a few times. The chain joins TRBV2 to TRBJ2-3; 11 bases are a match to TRBD2. The CDR3 has 15 amino acids. CDR1 and CDR2 from the germline V gene are SNHLY and FYNNEI. J gave up 4 bases and V 9 bases, and 9 bases lay outside the gene matches. CDR3 sequence reads: CASIAGGPLPDTQYF. CDR3 DNA sequence: TGTGCCAGTATAGCGGGGGGGCCATTGCCAGATACGCAGTATTTT.

The chain recombines TRBV28 with TRBJ2-1, with TRBD2 matching 15 bases. From germline, CDR1 is MDHEN and CDR2 SYDVKM. V lost 3 bases, J lost 6 bases, and 6 bases stayed unmatched. CDR3 length equals 17 residues. CDR3: CASSLFRTSGRANEQFF. CDR3 DNA: TGTGCCAGCAGTTTGTTCCGGACTAGCGGGAGGGCCAATGAGCAGTTCTTC.

J is TRBJ1-1 and V is TRBV5-8; D is uncertain. The CDR3 sequence is 13 residues long. Trimming removed 2 bases at V and 2 bases at J, with 7 bases between. CDR1 is SGHTS, CDR2 YDEGEE, per germline. The CDR3 DNA is TGTGCCAGCAGCTTAAGGAGAAACACTGAAGCTTTCTTT. This sequence encodes CASSLRRNTEAFF.

The gene calls are TRBV23-1 and TRBJ1-3, with 9 bases aligning to TRBD1. TRBV23-1 is identified as an open reading frame with a role that is uncertain. V gave up 7 bases and J gave up 6 bases; unmatched junction bases: 10. The CDR3 length is 15 residues. Here the CDR3 DNA reads TGCGCCAGCACCCCGGACAGGGGAAAAGAAAACACCATATATTTT. Residues: CASTPDRGKENTIYF.

As for this clone: Different DNA sequences within this sample yield the same CDR3. The rearrangement uses TRBV9 and TRBJ2-5; D is unresolved. Germline V gene lookup returns CDR1 SGDLS and CDR2 YYNGEE. This CDR3 region has 13 residues. Trimming took 0 bases from V and 5 from J, leaving 8 bases between them. The CDR3 loop is CASSVDSRETQYF. CDR3 DNA: TGTGCCAGCAGCGTAGACAGCCGGGAGACCCAGTACTTC.

This chain connects TRBV28 to TRBJ1-1; 7 bases align to TRBD1. Germline CDR1 MDHEN, CDR2 SYDVKM. CDR3 length: 14 residues. The trim removed 5 bases at V and 5 bases at J, leaving 8 bases unmatched. CDR3 nucleotides: TGTGCCAGCAGTACACGACAGGGCTGGACTGAAGCTTTCTTT. Protein: CASSTRQGWTEAFF.

The chain links TRBV28 to TRBJ2-2; D ambiguous. The germline CDR1 and CDR2 sequences are MDHEN and SYDVKM. Trimming stripped 3 bases from V and 7 bases from J, with 9 bases between. The CDR3 has 13 amino acids. The CDR3: CASSFVFNGELFF. DNA of the CDR3: TGTGCCAGCAGTTTTGTCTTTAACGGGGAGCTGTTTTTT.

V gene TRBV11-3 combines with J gene TRBJ2-1, with TRBD2 matching over 13 bases. V shed 3 bases and J 4 bases; nucleotides not matched to a gene: 12. This CDR3 spans 19 amino acids. CDR1 and CDR2 from the germline V gene are SGHNT and YENEEA. As DNA, the CDR3 is TGTGCCAGCAGCTTCCTACTCTGGACTAGCGGGGGAGTGTACAATGAGCAGTTCTTC. It specifies CASSFLLWTSGGVYNEQFF. The variable domain in full, with the rest retrieved from reference TRBV11-3 and TRBJ2-1, is EAGVVQSPRYKIIEKKQPVAFWCNPISGHNTLYWYLQNLGQGPELLIRYENEEAVDDSQLPKDRFSAERLKGVDSTLKIQPAELGDSAVYLCASSFLLWTSGGVYNEQFFGPGTRLTVL.

This rearrangement joins TRBV7-2 to TRBJ2-7; TRBD1 agrees at 9 bases. Trimming at V came to 7 bases and at J to 3 bases, leaving 7 bases not matched to a gene. The germline gives CDR1 SGHTA, CDR2 FQGNSA. The CDR3 sequence is 14 residues long. This chain's CDR3 is CASTIGTGYYEQYF. The CDR3 DNA reads TGTGCCAGCACAATCGGGACAGGGTACTACGAGCAGTACTTC.

The chain employs TRBV5-1 and TRBJ2-1; 16 nucleotides match TRBD2. This CDR3 spans 16 amino acids. Germline trimming cut 4 bases from V and 6 bases from J; bases unmatched to any gene: 4. Germline values: CDR1 SGHRS, CDR2 YFSETQ. CDR3 loop: CASSGGTSGGANEQFF. In nucleotides, the CDR3 is TGCGCCAGCAGCGGAGGGACTAGCGGGGGGGCCAATGAGCAGTTCTTC. The entire variable domain, with the rest obtained from reference TRBV5-1 and TRBJ2-1, is as follows: KAGVTQTPRYLIKTRGQQVTLSCSPISGHRSVSWYQQTPGQGLQFLFEYFSETQRNKGNFPGRFSGRQFSNSRSEMNVSTLELGDSALYLCASSGGTSGGANEQFFGPGTRLTVL.

The chain links TRBV18 to TRBJ2-3; 7 positions agree with TRBD2. With V trimmed by 6 bases and J by 5 bases, 5 bases remained unmatched. This CDR3 contains 13 residues. Germline V lookup: CDR1 KGHSH, CDR2 LQKENI. CDR3 amino acids: CASSYTGGDTQYF. The CDR3 DNA follows: TGTGCCAGCTCCTATACGGGGGGAGATACGCAGTATTTT. Variable domain in full (rest from reference TRBV18 and TRBJ2-3): NAGVMQNPRHLVRRRGQEARLRCSPMKGHSHVYWYRQLPEEGLKFMVYLQKENIIDESGMPKERFSAEFPKEGPSILRIQQVVRGDSAAYFCASSYTGGDTQYFGPGTRLTVL.

This clone was found once. This CDR3 reads CASRPTGLTMNTEAFF. In DNA, the CDR3 is TGTGCCAGTAGGCCAACAGGGTTAACCATGAACACTGAAGCTTTCTTT. V gene TRBV19 combines with J gene TRBJ1-1; tentatively, D is TRBD1 (6 bases). Trimming stripped 6 bases from V and 0 bases from J, with 17 bases between. Germline V CDR1 and CDR2: LNHDA, SQIVND (reference sequence). This CDR3 comprises 16 residues.

The rearrangement joins TRBV9 to TRBJ1-4; D is ambiguous. The V end was cut by 0 bases, the J end by 0 bases, with 9 bases between. The CDR3 runs 16 residues. The V gene's germline CDR1 is SGDLS and CDR2 YYNGEE. This chain's CDR3 is CASSVAAGATNEKLFF. The CDR3, as DNA: TGTGCCAGCAGCGTAGCGGCAGGCGCAACTAATGAAAAACTGTTTTTT.

The rearrangement links TRBV5-1 to TRBJ1-2, with 7 bases lining up with TRBD1. CDR1 is SGHRS and CDR2 is YFSETQ in the germline V gene. The trim removed 4 bases at V and 6 bases at J, leaving 9 bases unmatched. The CDR3 loop spans 14 amino acids. The CDR3 coding sequence is TGCGCCAGCAGCCCGGGACAGAGTTATGATGGCTACACCTTC. Translated: CASSPGQSYDGYTF. The full variable domain, in which reference TRBV5-1 and TRBJ1-2 provide the parts outside the CDR3, is KAGVTQTPRYLIKTRGQQVTLSCSPISGHRSVSWYQQTPGQGLQFLFEYFSETQRNKGNFPGRFSGRQFSNSRSEMNVSTLELGDSALYLCASSPGQSYDGYTFGSGTRLTVV.

V and J are TRBV5-1 and TRBJ1-2, with D perhaps TRBD1 (6 bases). V was clipped by 1 base and J by 5 bases, with 9 bases between them. Germline V CDR1 and CDR2: SGHRS, YFSETQ. The CDR3 covers 13 residues. The DNA of the CDR3 is TGCGCCAGCAGCTTGACAGGGCGGTATGGCTACACCTTC. Its protein is CASSLTGRYGYTF.